The 5 T cell receptor beta chains presented below share a single source sample, sequenced in a study of control samples from healthy donors and cancer patients. Libraries were prepared by immunoSEQ multiplex PCR; TCRdb keeps only in-frame clonotypes and omits some of them. The sample holds 120,000 to 150,000 clones, 85% to 95% seen once. Material for sequencing was blood. The receptors originated from a man aged 35-49 years in good health.

The J gene is TRBJ2-7, the V gene TRBV7-9, with D possibly matching TRBD2 (5 bases). The CDR3 has 16 amino acids. CDR1 SEHNR and CDR2 FQNEAQ come from the germline V gene (reference sequence). The ends were cut back, 5 bases at V and 3 bases at J, with 20 bases in the middle. The CDR3 DNA reads TGTGCCAGCAGCCCCCGATTCGAGGGTAAAAACTACGAGCAGTACTTC. This codes for CASSPRFEGKNYEQYF.

In DNA, the CDR3 is TGTGCCAGTAGTATGGAAAGACGGAACACTGAAGCTTTCTTT. It codes for CASSMERRNTEAFF. This rearrangement joins TRBV19 to TRBJ1-1; D not certain. The CDR3 has 14 residues. Between the trimmed V and J ends, which lost 3 bases and 1 base, there was a span of 9 bases. The germline CDR1 and CDR2 sequences are LNHDA and SQIVND (reference sequence).

This chain joins TRBV5-1 and TRBJ2-7; D gene unclear. This CDR3 has 14 residues. Germline-derived CDR1 and CDR2 are SGHRS and YFSETQ. V lost 0 bases to trimming and J lost 3 bases, with 10 bases between them. The CDR3 DNA sequence: TGCGCCAGCAGCTTGGTGGACCGCGACTACGAGCAGTACTTC. Translation: CASSLVDRDYEQYF.

This clone was found a few times. The J gene is TRBJ1-1, the V gene TRBV5-4; 10 bases map to TRBD1. Germline values: CDR1 SGHNT, CDR2 YYREEE (reference sequence). V trimming: 0 bases; J trimming: 0 bases; junction bases outside the gene matches: 5. CDR3 length: 17 residues. The CDR3 loop reads CASSLGSGTGVNTEAFF. The CDR3 DNA sequence: TGTGCCAGCAGCTTGGGATCCGGGACAGGGGTGAACACTGAAGCTTTCTTT.

In its sample, this clone was seen once. This chain uses TRBV6-1 with TRBJ1-6; tentatively, D is TRBD1 (6 bases). The germline V gene has CDR1 MNHNS and CDR2 SASEGT. The ends were cut back, 2 bases at V and 7 bases at J, with 12 bases in the middle. This CDR3 region has 15 residues. This CDR3 is CASSESRTANSPLHF. The CDR3 nucleotides are TGTGCCAGCAGTGAAAGCAGGACAGCCAATTCACCCCTCCACTTT.